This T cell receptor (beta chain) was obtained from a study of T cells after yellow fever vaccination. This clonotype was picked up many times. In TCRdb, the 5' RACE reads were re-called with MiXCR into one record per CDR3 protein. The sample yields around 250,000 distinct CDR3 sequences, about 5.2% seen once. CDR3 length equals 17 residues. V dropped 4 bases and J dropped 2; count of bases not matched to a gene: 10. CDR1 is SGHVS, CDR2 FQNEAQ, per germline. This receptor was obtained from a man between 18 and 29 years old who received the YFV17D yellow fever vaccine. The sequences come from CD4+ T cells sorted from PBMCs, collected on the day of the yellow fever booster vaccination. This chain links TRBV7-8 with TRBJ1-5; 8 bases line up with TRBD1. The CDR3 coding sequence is TGTGCCAGCAGCTCAAGAGACAGGGGAAGGGGCAATCAGCCCCAGCATTTT. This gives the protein CASSSRDRGRGNQPQHF.